The 21 T cell receptor beta chains presented below share a single source sample, sequenced in a study of T cell responses to AZD1222 COVID-19 vaccine. Sequencing used immunoSEQ multiplex PCR; TCRdb keeps in-frame clones, though not all of them. The sample yields around 150,000 clones, about 89% seen once. Sequences were derived from peripheral blood, sampled 28 days after the second dose of the MenACWY control vaccine. The receptors stem from an adult who received the MenACWY meningococcal vaccine as a control.

The chain carries TRBV5-8 and TRBJ2-6; D is uncertain. The germline gives CDR1 SGHTS, CDR2 YDEGEE. The CDR3 totals 13 residues. Trimming shortened V by 4 bases and J by 0 bases, and 2 bases separated the two germline ends. The CDR3 spells CASSRSGANVLTF. In nucleotides, the CDR3 is TGTGCCAGCAGCCGCTCTGGGGCCAACGTCCTGACTTTC.

On this clone itself: Other nucleotide sequences in the sample specify the same CDR3. V gene TRBV7-2 combines with J gene TRBJ2-1; D unresolved. Germline V gene sequence: CDR1 SGHTA, CDR2 FQGNSA. Trimming cost V 3 bases and J 7 bases, with 4 bases left between them. This CDR3 spans 11 amino acids. CDR3 bases: TGTGCCAGCAGCTTGGTAAATGAGCAGTTCTTC. It yields the protein CASSLVNEQFF.

The rearrangement uses TRBV18 and TRBJ2-5; D remains unclear. The CDR3 is made up of 12 amino acids. The germline gives CDR1 KGHSH, CDR2 LQKENI. With 4 bases removed from V and 1 base from J, the gap between germline ends came to 4 bases. The CDR3 protein is CASSRTQETQYF. DNA of the CDR3: TGTGCCAGCTCACGTACCCAAGAGACCCAGTACTTC.

The V call is TRBV27, the J call TRBJ2-3; a possible D gene is TRBD2 (6 bases). The germline V gene encodes CDR1 MNHEY and CDR2 SMNVEV (reference sequence). The V end was cut by 5 bases, the J end by 5 bases, with 23 bases between. This CDR3 contains 17 residues. CDR3 in amino acids: CASSLRGGLASIDTQYF. CDR3 nucleotide sequence: TGTGCCAGCAGTCTAAGAGGTGGGCTAGCGAGTATAGATACGCAGTATTTT.

V usage is TRBV6-1 and J usage is TRBJ2-7; weak D call: TRBD1 (8 bases). This CDR3 has 16 residues. CDR1 is MNHNS and CDR2 is SASEGT in the germline V gene. Trimming left V 4 bases short and J 2 bases short, with 18 bases between. The CDR3 here is CASSAQQGGGTYEQYF. The CDR3 DNA reads TGTGCCAGCAGTGCCCAACAGGGGGGGGGAACCTACGAGCAGTACTTC.

The chain combines TRBV12-5 with TRBJ1-1, with 9 positions matching TRBD1. Trimming at V came to 7 bases and at J to 1 base, leaving 4 bases not matched to a gene. Germline V gene lookup returns CDR1 LGHNT and CDR2 FRNRAP. This CDR3 spans 14 amino acids. The CDR3 coding sequence is TGTGCTAGTGCCGCACAGGGGGCGAACACTGAAGCTTTCTTT. Its translation: CASAAQGANTEAFF.

The genes are TRBV6-6 and TRBJ1-2, with no clear D. CDR3 length: 15 amino acids. The V gene's germline CDR1 is MNHNY and CDR2 SVGAGI (reference sequence). V was trimmed by 0 bases and J by 0 bases, leaving 8 bases between them. DNA for the CDR3: TGTGCCAGCAGTTACTCGCCGGTAGCTAACTATGGCTACACCTTC. As protein: CASSYSPVANYGYTF.

The chain combines TRBV14 with TRBJ1-4, with TRBD1 as a possible D gene (5 bases). CDR1 and CDR2 (germline): SGHDN, FVKESK. CDR3 length: 16 residues. Trimming removed 0 bases at V and 8 bases at J, with 16 bases between. The CDR3 loop reads CASSQDPGAVGEKLFF. CDR3 bases: TGTGCCAGCAGCCAAGACCCCGGGGCCGTCGGGGAAAAACTGTTTTTT.

The chain recombines TRBV5-1 with TRBJ2-2; 10 nucleotides match TRBD2. J was trimmed by 5 bases and V by 3 bases; bases with no gene match: 7. The CDR3 spans 16 residues. Germline V lookup: CDR1 SGHRS, CDR2 YFSETQ. In DNA form, the CDR3 reads TGCGCCAGCAGCTCGAGCGGGAGGGCCTCGACCGGGGAGCTGTTTTTT. It specifies CASSSSGRASTGELFF.

This clone has just one count. The chain carries TRBV5-1 and TRBJ1-4; TRBD1 aligns across 8 bases. The CDR3 contains 13 residues. V trimming: 3 bases; J trimming: 8 bases; junction bases outside the gene matches: 3. The germline CDR1 and CDR2 sequences are SGHRS and YFSETQ. This CDR3 reads CASSYGTGEKLFF. The CDR3 nucleotides read TGCGCCAGCAGCTATGGGACAGGCGAAAAACTGTTTTTT.

The chain recombines TRBV9 with TRBJ2-3, with 8 bases matching TRBD2. V shed 0 bases and J 7 bases; nucleotides not matched to a gene: 10. The CDR3 contains 16 residues. Germline-derived CDR1 and CDR2 are SGDLS and YYNGEE. This chain's CDR3 is CASSVDPGLVGNTQYF. The CDR3 coding sequence is TGTGCCAGCAGCGTAGACCCGGGACTAGTAGGGAATACGCAGTATTTT.

This chain uses TRBV7-2 with TRBJ1-4; no clear D gene. V was clipped by 0 bases and J by 2 bases, with 4 bases between them. The CDR3 is made up of 14 amino acids. Germline loops: CDR1 SGHTA, CDR2 FQGNSA. CDR3 region: CASSLAGTNEKLFF. CDR3 DNA sequence: TGTGCCAGCAGCTTAGCAGGGACTAATGAAAAACTGTTTTTT. Using reference TRBV7-2 and TRBJ1-4 for the parts outside the CDR3, the full variable domain is GAGVSQSPSNKVTEKGKDVELRCDPISGHTALYWYRQSLGQGLEFLIYFQGNSAPDKSGLPSDRFSAERTGGSVSTLTIQRTQQEDSAVYLCASSLAGTNEKLFFGSGTQLSVL.

V gene TRBV11-1 combines with J gene TRBJ2-2; 7 nucleotides agree with TRBD1. The CDR3 sequence is 15 residues long. Germline V gene sequence: CDR1 SGHAT, CDR2 FQDESV (reference sequence). Trimming at V came to 3 bases and at J to 4 bases, leaving 5 bases not matched to a gene. CDR3 amino acids: CASSFGTASTGELFF. CDR3 in DNA: TGTGCCAGCAGCTTTGGGACAGCAAGCACCGGGGAGCTGTTTTTT.

The chain employs TRBV5-4 and TRBJ2-1, with TRBD2 matching 13 bases. Germline assignment: CDR1 SGHNT and CDR2 YYREEE (reference sequence). V lost 5 bases, J lost 8 bases, and 19 bases stayed unmatched. The length of the CDR3 is 19 residues. The CDR3 reads CASRPGLAGVHVGGDEQFF. The CDR3 DNA sequence: TGTGCCAGCAGACCAGGACTAGCGGGAGTACACGTGGGCGGCGATGAGCAGTTCTTC.

For the CDR3, the DNA is TGTGCCAGCAGCCCGAGCGGGAGCTTGTACAATGAGCAGTTCTTC. Translating gives CASSPSGSLYNEQFF. The V call is TRBV7-2, the J call TRBJ2-1; TRBD2 agrees at 8 bases. V shed 5 bases and J 4 bases; nucleotides not matched to a gene: 7. From germline, CDR1 is SGHTA and CDR2 FQGNSA. The CDR3 covers 15 residues.

This chain connects TRBV19 to TRBJ1-5; D perhaps matches TRBD1 (6 bases). V lost 6 bases, J lost 5 bases, and 11 bases lay in between. CDR1 is LNHDA and CDR2 is SQIVND in the germline V gene (reference sequence). This CDR3 is 13 amino acids long. The CDR3 DNA sequence: TGTGCCAGTAGGACTAACAGGGATCAGCCCCAGCATTTT. Its protein product is CASRTNRDQPQHF.

The chain couples TRBV27 to TRBJ2-1, with D possibly being TRBD1 (5 bases). The CDR3 is 16 amino acids. CDR1 and CDR2 (germline): MNHEY, SMNVEV (reference sequence). V dropped 0 bases and J dropped 3 bases, with 12 bases sitting between them. The CDR3 DNA follows: TGTGCCAGCAGTTTATCTAGCAGGGCCGTCTACAATGAGCAGTTCTTC. This gives the protein CASSLSSRAVYNEQFF.

This clone has just a few counts. This sequence joins TRBV5-1 and TRBJ2-7; 7 bases fit TRBD1. The CDR3 length is 15 residues. In germline, CDR1 is SGHRS, CDR2 YFSETQ. V shed 4 bases, J shed 3 bases, and the junction held 10 bases outside the gene matches. The DNA of the CDR3 is TGCGCCAGCAGCCTAAGACAGGGTCGGTTCTACGAGCAGTACTTC. Residues: CASSLRQGRFYEQYF.

J is TRBJ2-7 and V is TRBV6-2 or TRBV6-3; D call uncertain. Germline values: CDR1 MNHEY, CDR2 SVGEGT. The V gene lost 2 bases and the J gene lost 7 bases, with 18 bases spanning the gap. The CDR3 runs to 15 residues. The DNA of the CDR3 is TGTGCCAGCAGTTACGCAGGAGAAGCTCTACGGGAGCAGTACTTC. Translation gives CASSYAGEALREQYF.

This chain connects TRBV20-1 to TRBJ1-1; 10 bases are shared with TRBD1. The CDR3 loop spans 14 amino acids. Germline assignment: CDR1 DFQATT and CDR2 SNEGSKA (reference sequence). J was trimmed by 5 bases and V by 3 bases; bases with no gene match: 6. The CDR3 reads CSASLGTGVTEAFF. The CDR3 nucleotides read TGCAGTGCTAGTCTCGGGACAGGGGTTACTGAAGCTTTCTTT.

This clone has just one count. The rearrangement joins TRBV4-3 to TRBJ1-2; unclear D gene. The germline gives CDR1 LGHNA, CDR2 YSLEER. The germline V and J ends were trimmed by 3 bases and 0 bases, with 14 bases remaining between them. The CDR3 has 16 amino acids. This CDR3 reads CASSQTRLAANYGYTF. CDR3 nucleotide sequence: TGCGCCAGCAGCCAGACCCGCTTAGCAGCTAACTATGGCTACACCTTC.